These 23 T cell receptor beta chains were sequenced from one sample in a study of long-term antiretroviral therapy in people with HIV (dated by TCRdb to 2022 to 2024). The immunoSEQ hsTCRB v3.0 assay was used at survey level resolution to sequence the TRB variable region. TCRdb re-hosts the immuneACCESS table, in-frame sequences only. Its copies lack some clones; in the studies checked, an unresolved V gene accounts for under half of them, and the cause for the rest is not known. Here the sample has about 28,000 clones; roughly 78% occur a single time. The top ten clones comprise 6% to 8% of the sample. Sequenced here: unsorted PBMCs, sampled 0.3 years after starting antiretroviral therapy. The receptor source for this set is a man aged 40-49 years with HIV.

The CDR3 DNA reads as TGTGCTGACAAGATCGAGGGAGGAAACACCATATATTTT. The encoded protein is CADKIEGGNTIYF. The chain carries TRBV2 and TRBJ1-3, with unresolved D. CDR1 is SNHLY, CDR2 FYNNEI, per germline. The CDR3 covers 13 residues.

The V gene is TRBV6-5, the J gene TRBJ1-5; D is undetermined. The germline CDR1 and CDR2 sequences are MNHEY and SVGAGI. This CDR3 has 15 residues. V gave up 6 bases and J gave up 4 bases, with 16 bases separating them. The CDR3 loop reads CASSPSLGRNQPQHF. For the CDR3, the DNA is TGTGCCAGCAGCCCGAGCCTCGGAAGGAATCAGCCCCAGCATTTT.

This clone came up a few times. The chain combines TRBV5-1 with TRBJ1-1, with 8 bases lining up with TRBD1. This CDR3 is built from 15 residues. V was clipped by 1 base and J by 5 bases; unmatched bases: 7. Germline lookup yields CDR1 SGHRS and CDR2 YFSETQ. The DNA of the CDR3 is TGCGCCAGCAGCTTGTCGCCGACAGGGGAAACTGAAGCTTTCTTT. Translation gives CASSLSPTGETEAFF.

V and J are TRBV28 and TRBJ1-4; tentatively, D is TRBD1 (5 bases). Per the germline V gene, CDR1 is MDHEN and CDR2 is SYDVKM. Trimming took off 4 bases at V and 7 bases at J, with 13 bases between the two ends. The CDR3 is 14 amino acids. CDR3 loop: CASSSSGRSEKLFF. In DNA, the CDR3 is TGTGCCAGCAGTTCTTCAGGGAGGTCTGAAAAACTGTTTTTT.

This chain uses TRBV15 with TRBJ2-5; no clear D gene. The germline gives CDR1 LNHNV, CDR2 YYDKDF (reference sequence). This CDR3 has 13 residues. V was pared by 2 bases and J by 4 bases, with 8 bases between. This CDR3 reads CATSRQYVETQYF. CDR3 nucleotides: TGTGCCACCAGCAGACAGTACGTAGAGACCCAGTACTTC.

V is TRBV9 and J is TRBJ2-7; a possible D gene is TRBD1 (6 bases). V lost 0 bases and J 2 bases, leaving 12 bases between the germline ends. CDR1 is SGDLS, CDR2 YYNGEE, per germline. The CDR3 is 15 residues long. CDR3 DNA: TGTGCCAGCAGCGTAGCCCCGGGACAAACCTACGAGCAGTACTTC. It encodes CASSVAPGQTYEQYF. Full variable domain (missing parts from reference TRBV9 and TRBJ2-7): DSGVTQTPKHLITATGQRVTLRCSPRSGDLSVYWYQQSLDQGLQFLIQYYNGEERAKGNILERFSAQQFPDLHSELNLSSLELGDSALYFCASSVAPGQTYEQYFGPGTRLTVT.

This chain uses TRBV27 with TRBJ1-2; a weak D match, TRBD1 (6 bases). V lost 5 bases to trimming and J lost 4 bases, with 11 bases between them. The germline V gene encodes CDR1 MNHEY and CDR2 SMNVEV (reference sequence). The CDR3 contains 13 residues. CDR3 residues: CASSPQGIYGYTF. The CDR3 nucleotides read TGTGCCAGCAGTCCCCAGGGGATCTATGGCTACACCTTC.

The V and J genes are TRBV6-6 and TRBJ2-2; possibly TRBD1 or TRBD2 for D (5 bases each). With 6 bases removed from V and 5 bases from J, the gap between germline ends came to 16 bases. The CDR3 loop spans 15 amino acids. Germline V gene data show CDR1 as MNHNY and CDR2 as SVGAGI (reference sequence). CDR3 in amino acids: CASSPGTARTGELFF. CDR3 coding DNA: TGTGCCAGCAGCCCGGGGACGGCGAGAACCGGGGAGCTGTTTTTT.

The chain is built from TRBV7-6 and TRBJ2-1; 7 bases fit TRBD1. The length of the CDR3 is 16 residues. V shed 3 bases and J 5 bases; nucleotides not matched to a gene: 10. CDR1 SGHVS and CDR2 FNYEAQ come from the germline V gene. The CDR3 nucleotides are TGTGCCAGCAGCTTGAGGACAGGCCCTGGTAACAATGAGCAGTTCTTC. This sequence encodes CASSLRTGPGNNEQFF.

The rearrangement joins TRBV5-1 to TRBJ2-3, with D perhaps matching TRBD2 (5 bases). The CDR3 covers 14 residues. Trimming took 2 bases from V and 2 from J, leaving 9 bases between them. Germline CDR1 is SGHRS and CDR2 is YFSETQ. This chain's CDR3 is CASSFGAVTDTQYF. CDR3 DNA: TGCGCCAGCAGCTTCGGAGCGGTCACAGATACGCAGTATTTT.

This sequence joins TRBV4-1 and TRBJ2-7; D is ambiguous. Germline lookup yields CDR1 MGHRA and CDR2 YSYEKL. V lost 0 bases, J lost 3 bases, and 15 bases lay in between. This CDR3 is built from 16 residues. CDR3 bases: TGCGCCAGCAGCCAAGAGGTAGGGCTAAGTTACTACGAGCAGTACTTC. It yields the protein CASSQEVGLSYYEQYF.

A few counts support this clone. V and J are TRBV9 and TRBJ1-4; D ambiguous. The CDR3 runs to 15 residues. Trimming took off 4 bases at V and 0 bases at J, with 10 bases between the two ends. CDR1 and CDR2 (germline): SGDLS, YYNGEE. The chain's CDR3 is CASSPHTATNEKLFF. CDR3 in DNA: TGTGCCAGCAGCCCCCACACCGCAACTAATGAAAAACTGTTTTTT. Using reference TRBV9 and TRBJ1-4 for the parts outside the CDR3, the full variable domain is DSGVTQTPKHLITATGQRVTLRCSPRSGDLSVYWYQQSLDQGLQFLIQYYNGEERAKGNILERFSAQQFPDLHSELNLSSLELGDSALYFCASSPHTATNEKLFFGSGTQLSVL.

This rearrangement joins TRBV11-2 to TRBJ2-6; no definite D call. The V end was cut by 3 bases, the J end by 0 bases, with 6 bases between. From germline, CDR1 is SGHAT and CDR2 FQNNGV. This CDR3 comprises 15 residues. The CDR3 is CASSLTSSGANVLTF. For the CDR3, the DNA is TGTGCCAGCAGCTTGACAAGCTCTGGGGCCAACGTCCTGACTTTC.

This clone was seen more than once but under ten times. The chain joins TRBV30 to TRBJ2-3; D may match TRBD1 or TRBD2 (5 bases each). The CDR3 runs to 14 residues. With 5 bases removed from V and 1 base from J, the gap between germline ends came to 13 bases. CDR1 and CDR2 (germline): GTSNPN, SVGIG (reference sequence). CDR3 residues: CAWGTGAGTDTQYF. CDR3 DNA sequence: TGTGCCTGGGGGACCGGGGCCGGCACAGATACGCAGTATTTT.

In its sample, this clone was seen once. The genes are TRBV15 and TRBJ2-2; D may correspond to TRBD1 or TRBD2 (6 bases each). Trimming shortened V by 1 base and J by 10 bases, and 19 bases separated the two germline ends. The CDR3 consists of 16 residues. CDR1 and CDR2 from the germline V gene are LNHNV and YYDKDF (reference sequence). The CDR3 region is CATSRGGAGGRLELFF. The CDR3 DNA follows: TGTGCCACCAGCAGAGGGGGGGCTGGAGGGAGGTTGGAGCTGTTTTTT.

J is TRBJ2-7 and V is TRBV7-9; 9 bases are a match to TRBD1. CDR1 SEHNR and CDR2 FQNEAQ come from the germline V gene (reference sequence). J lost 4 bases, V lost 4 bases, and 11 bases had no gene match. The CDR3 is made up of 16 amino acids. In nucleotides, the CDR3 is TGTGCCAGCAGCTCCCTCCTCTTACAGGGGGCTTACGAGCAGTACTTC. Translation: CASSSLLLQGAYEQYF.

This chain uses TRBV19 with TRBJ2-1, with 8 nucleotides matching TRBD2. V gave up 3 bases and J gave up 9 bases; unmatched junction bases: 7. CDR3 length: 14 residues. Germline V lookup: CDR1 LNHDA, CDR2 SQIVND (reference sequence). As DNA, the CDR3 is TGTGCCAGTAGTATTCAGCGGGAGTCCGGTGAGCAGTTCTTC. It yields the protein CASSIQRESGEQFF.

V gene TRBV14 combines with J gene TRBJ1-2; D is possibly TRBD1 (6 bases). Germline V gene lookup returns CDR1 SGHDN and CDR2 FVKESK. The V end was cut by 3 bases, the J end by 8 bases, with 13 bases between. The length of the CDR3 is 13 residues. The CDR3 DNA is TGTGCCAGCAGCCATCCTCGGAGGGGGGGCTACACCTTC. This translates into CASSHPRRGGYTF. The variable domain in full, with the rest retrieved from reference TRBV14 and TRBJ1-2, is EAGVTQFPSHSVIEKGQTVTLRCDPISGHDNLYWYRRVMGKEIKFLLHFVKESKQDESGMPNNRFLAERTGGTYSTLKVQPAELEDSGVYFCASSHPRRGGYTFGSGTRLTVV.

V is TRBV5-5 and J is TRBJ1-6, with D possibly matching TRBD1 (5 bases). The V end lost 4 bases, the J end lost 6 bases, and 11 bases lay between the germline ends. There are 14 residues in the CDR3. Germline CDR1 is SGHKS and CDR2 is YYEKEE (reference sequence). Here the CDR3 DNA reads TGTGCCAGCAGCGCCCGGGACGGTAATTCACCCCTCCACTTT. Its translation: CASSARDGNSPLHF.

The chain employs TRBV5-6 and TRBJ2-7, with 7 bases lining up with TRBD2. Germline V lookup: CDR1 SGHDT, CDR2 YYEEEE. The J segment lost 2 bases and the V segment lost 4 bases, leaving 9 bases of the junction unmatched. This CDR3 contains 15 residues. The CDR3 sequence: CASSLLTSATYEQYF. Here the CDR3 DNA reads TGTGCCAGCAGCCTCCTTACTAGCGCAACCTACGAGCAGTACTTC.

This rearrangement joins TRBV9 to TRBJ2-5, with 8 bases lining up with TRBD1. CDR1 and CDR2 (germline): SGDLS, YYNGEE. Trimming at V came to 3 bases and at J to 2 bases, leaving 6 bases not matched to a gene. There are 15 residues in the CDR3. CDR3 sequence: CASSAGTGSQETQYF. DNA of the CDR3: TGTGCCAGCAGCGCCGGGACAGGATCGCAAGAGACCCAGTACTTC.

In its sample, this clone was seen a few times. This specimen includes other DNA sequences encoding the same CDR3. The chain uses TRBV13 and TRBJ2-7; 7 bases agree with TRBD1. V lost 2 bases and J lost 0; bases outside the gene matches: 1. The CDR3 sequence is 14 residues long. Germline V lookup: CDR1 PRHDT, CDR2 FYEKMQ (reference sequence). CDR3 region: CASSLRGRSYEQYF. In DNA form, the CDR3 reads TGTGCCAGCAGCTTAAGGGGGCGCTCCTACGAGCAGTACTTC.

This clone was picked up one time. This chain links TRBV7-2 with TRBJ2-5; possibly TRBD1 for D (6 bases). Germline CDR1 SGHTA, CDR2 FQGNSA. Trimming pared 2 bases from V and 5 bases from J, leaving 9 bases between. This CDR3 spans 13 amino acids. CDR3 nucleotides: TGTGCCAGCAGCTTACAGGGGTGGGAGACCCAGTACTTC. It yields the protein CASSLQGWETQYF.